The 10 T cell receptor beta chains below were found in one sample sequenced in a study of T-cell reconstitution after alpha-beta-depleted transplantation in children (dated by TCRdb to about 2016). What the treatment or condition label conveys for this sample: allogeneic hematopoietic cell transplantation with graft depleted of TCRalphabeta T cells and CD19 B cells. The library was prepared using PCR. Sequencing took place on an Illumina HiSeq 2500. TCR library preparation used molecular barcoding, with unique molecular identifiers applied to normalize quantification of the TCRbeta repertoire. The public reads were quality trimmed at Q25 with fastp and then assembled into clones with MiXCR by TCRdb, keeping productive beta chains. CDR3 protein sequences are deduplicated, and each keeps its most common genes and DNA. The sample table records hundreds of thousands of distinct CDR3 sequences; around 12% of these occur just once. The ten largest clones take up approximately 0.8% of the sample.

The material sequenced was PBMCs, taken before TCRalphabeta/CD19-depleted stem cell transplant. The receptors were sampled from a girl aged 2 to 9 with congenital amegakaryocytic thrombocytopenia, due to receive a stem cell transplant.

This clonotype appeared many times. The V call is TRBV20-1, the J call TRBJ1-1; the D is unclear. Trimming took 0 bases from V and 4 from J, leaving 9 bases between them. This CDR3 region has 13 residues. CDR1 and CDR2 (germline): DFQATT, SNEGSKA (reference sequence). CDR3 sequence: CSARDLRITEAFF. CDR3 DNA sequence: TGCAGTGCTAGAGACTTAAGGATCACTGAAGCTTTCTTT.

The gene calls are TRBV5-1 and TRBJ2-3; maybe TRBD2 (5 bases). The CDR3 has 15 residues. Germline assignment: CDR1 SGHRS and CDR2 YFSETQ. V lost 4 bases, J lost 0 bases, and 12 bases lay in between. The CDR3 region is CASSADSFSTDTQYF. CDR3 coding DNA: TGCGCCAGCAGCGCGGACTCTTTTAGCACAGATACGCAGTATTTT. Based on the CDR3 plus reference TRBV5-1 and TRBJ2-3, the full variable domain is KAGVTQTPRYLIKTRGQQVTLSCSPISGHRSVSWYQQTPGQGLQFLFEYFSETQRNKGNFPGRFSGRQFSNSRSEMNVSTLELGDSALYLCASSADSFSTDTQYFGPGTRLTVL.

This sequence joins TRBV7-9 and TRBJ2-1, with 11 bases lining up with TRBD2. The V and J ends lost 5 bases and 3 bases, in that order; junction bases with no gene match: 6. CDR1 and CDR2 from the germline V gene are SEHNR and FQNEAQ (reference sequence). This CDR3 contains 16 residues. CDR3 nucleotide sequence: TGTGCCAGCAGCGGCGGACTAGCGGGTTTCTACAATGAGCAGTTCTTC. Amino acids: CASSGGLAGFYNEQFF.

This clonotype came up many times. This sequence joins TRBV7-9 and TRBJ1-5; D is unresolved. Germline values: CDR1 SEHNR, CDR2 FQNEAQ (reference sequence). The ends were cut back, 1 base at V and 9 bases at J, with 10 bases in the middle. The CDR3 consists of 13 residues. For the CDR3, the DNA is TGTGCCAGCAGCTTAGAGGGCCAATGGCCCCAGCATTTT. It yields the protein CASSLEGQWPQHF. Complete variable domain (other parts from reference TRBV7-9 and TRBJ1-5): DTGVSQNPRHKITKRGQNVTFRCDPISEHNRLYWYRQTLGQGPEFLTYFQNEAQLEKSRLLSDRFSAERPKGSFSTLEIQRTEQGDSAMYLCASSLEGQWPQHFGDGTRLSIL.

This clonotype was seen repeatedly, ten times or more. This sequence joins TRBV9 and TRBJ2-5; the D is unclear. Trimming took off 4 bases at V and 5 bases at J, with 12 bases between the two ends. Germline V lookup: CDR1 SGDLS, CDR2 YYNGEE. The CDR3 spans 13 residues. CDR3 loop: CASSLDPGETQYF. In DNA, the CDR3 is TGTGCCAGCAGCCTTGACCCCGGGGAGACCCAGTACTTC.

This clonotype appeared many times. The chain links TRBV5-1 to TRBJ1-1; D is unclear. The germline V gene encodes CDR1 SGHRS and CDR2 YFSETQ. Trimming removed 2 bases from V and 1 base from J, with 9 bases in between. The CDR3 is 14 amino acids. The DNA for the CDR3 is TGCGCCAGCAGCTTAACAGCCCGGAACACTGAAGCTTTCTTT. Translating it yields CASSLTARNTEAFF.

This clonotype was found a few times. The chain couples TRBV28 to TRBJ2-7; 9 bases match TRBD1. J gave up 2 bases and V 6 bases, and 17 bases lay outside the gene matches. CDR1 and CDR2 from the germline V gene are MDHEN and SYDVKM. CDR3 size: 18 residues. The CDR3 DNA sequence: TGTGCCAGCAGGGAGGGACAGGGCTTGTGGGACATAACCTACGAGCAGTACTTC. Protein product: CASREGQGLWDITYEQYF.

The chain recombines TRBV5-1 with TRBJ2-5, with D possibly being TRBD1 (5 bases). The germline gives CDR1 SGHRS, CDR2 YFSETQ. This CDR3 region has 16 residues. V was shortened by 0 bases and J by 3 bases, with 15 bases between the two germline ends. CDR3 protein: CASSLGPRQFEETQYF. The CDR3, as DNA: TGCGCCAGCAGCTTGGGCCCTAGACAGTTCGAAGAGACCCAGTACTTC.

This clonotype was found many times. The chain uses TRBV12-3 or TRBV12-4 and TRBJ2-2; the match to TRBD2 covers 8 bases. This CDR3 has 16 amino acids. Trimming at V came to 5 bases and at J to 0 bases, leaving 5 bases not matched to a gene. In DNA, the CDR3 is TGTGCCAGCAGTCCCCCGGGACTAGCGAACACCGGGGAGCTGTTTTTT. It codes for CASSPPGLANTGELFF.

This clonotype came up a few times. The chain is built from TRBV3-1 and TRBJ2-6; D uncertain. With 4 bases removed from V and 0 bases from J, the gap between germline ends came to 10 bases. Per the germline V gene, CDR1 is LGHDT and CDR2 is YNNKEL (reference sequence). This CDR3 comprises 16 residues. CDR3 sequence: CASSRQLGSGANVLTF. The CDR3 region has the DNA TGTGCCAGCAGCCGCCAGCTGGGCTCTGGGGCCAACGTCCTGACTTTC.